The TCR beta chain under discussion was sequenced for a study of blood T cell repertoires in COVID-19. Source study methods: How many nucleated cells were present was estimated from reference gene primer amplification. Profiled with immunoSEQ multiplex PCR; TCRdb holds only in-frame clones, not every one. Clone size and V and J calls were adopted from that table, with D and trimming inferred from the DNA. The sample contains roughly 81,000 clones, around 83% of which appear only once. Looked up from germline, CDR1 is LGHNA and CDR2 is YNFKEQ. V was pared by 0 bases and J by 6 bases, with 6 bases of the junction left unmatched. The length of the CDR3 is 16 residues.

V and J are TRBV4-2 and TRBJ2-3; 10 nucleotides line up with TRBD2. The sequence came from a woman aged 70-85 years with acute or convalescent COVID-19. The sequencing sample was made of peripheral blood. The CDR3 DNA sequence: TGTGCCAGCAGCCAAGATCTAGCGGGGGTCATTGATACGCAGTATTTT. Amino acids: CASSQDLAGVIDTQYF.